These 9 T cell receptor beta chains were all obtained from the same sample, sequenced in a study of blood T cell repertoires in COVID-19. The repertoire was sequenced with immunoSEQ multiplex PCR; TCRdb's copy has only in-frame clones and lacks some. The sample lists approximately 200,000 clones; 85% to 90% were seen once. The specimen was PBMCs or T cells enriched from blood (not recorded which). The receptors shown here come from a woman aged 18-29 years in a cohort exposed to, infected with or recovered from COVID-19 (not recorded which).

V is TRBV28 and J is TRBJ1-5; 8 bases agree with TRBD1. The CDR3 runs to 15 residues. The V segment lost 3 bases and the J segment 5 bases; nucleotides outside the gene matches: 6. Germline CDR1 is MDHEN and CDR2 is SYDVKM. The CDR3 DNA sequence: TGTGCCAGCAGTTTTTGGGCAGGGGGCGATCAGCCCCAGCATTTT. Translating gives CASSFWAGGDQPQHF.

The chain joins TRBV5-1 to TRBJ1-1; D unclear. Trimming took off 4 bases at V and 1 base at J, with 11 bases between the two ends. Germline lookup yields CDR1 SGHRS and CDR2 YFSETQ. The CDR3 consists of 14 residues. CDR3 in DNA: TGCGCCAGCAGCCCCGCGGGTCCGAACACTGAAGCTTTCTTT. Its protein product is CASSPAGPNTEAFF.

This sequence joins TRBV28 and TRBJ1-5, with a tentative D call TRBD1 (5 bases). Germline assignment: CDR1 MDHEN and CDR2 SYDVKM. The ends were cut back, 3 bases at V and 3 bases at J, with 18 bases in the middle. This CDR3 has 17 amino acids. The CDR3 here is CASSFWLGQGNNQPQHF. In DNA form, the CDR3 reads TGTGCCAGCAGTTTTTGGTTGGGGCAGGGAAACAATCAGCCCCAGCATTTT.

V is TRBV5-1 and J is TRBJ1-3; no clear D gene. CDR1 SGHRS and CDR2 YFSETQ come from the germline V gene. The V gene lost 6 bases and the J gene lost 0 bases, with 16 bases spanning the gap. The CDR3 covers 16 residues. The CDR3 DNA is TGCGCCAGCACAACTCAGGACGGGAGCTCTGGAAACACCATATATTTT. Amino acid sequence: CASTTQDGSSGNTIYF.

This clone was counted a single time. The rearrangement joins TRBV9 to TRBJ1-2; D not certain. CDR3 length: 15 amino acids. The germline V and J ends were trimmed by 0 bases and 8 bases, with 17 bases remaining between them. Germline CDR1 reads SGDLS; CDR2 reads YYNGEE. CDR3 nucleotide sequence: TGTGCCAGCAGCGTAGAGGAGGCCTCTTTTAACGGCTACACCTTC. As protein: CASSVEEASFNGYTF.

V and J are TRBV3-1 (or the pseudogene TRBV3-2) and TRBJ2-7, with TRBD2 matching 10 bases. V dropped 0 bases and J dropped 5; count of bases not matched to a gene: 7. The germline V gene encodes CDR1 LGHDT and CDR2 YNNKEL (reference sequence). CDR3 size: 16 residues. The CDR3 is CASSQDSASGSNEQYF. The CDR3 DNA sequence: TGTGCCAGCAGCCAAGATAGTGCTAGCGGGAGCAACGAGCAGTACTTC.

V gene TRBV4-1 combines with J gene TRBJ1-1; 7 nucleotides agree with TRBD1. Germline V CDR1 and CDR2: MGHRA, YSYEKL. This CDR3 is 17 amino acids long. V trimming: 3 bases; J trimming: 4 bases; junction bases outside the gene matches: 14. CDR3 in amino acids: CASSHPGGSQGLTEAFF. CDR3 DNA sequence: TGCGCCAGCAGCCACCCAGGGGGGAGTCAGGGTCTCACTGAAGCTTTCTTT.

The chain uses TRBV5-1 and TRBJ2-1; 7 nucleotides match TRBD1. The CDR3 extends over 13 amino acids. The germline gives CDR1 SGHRS, CDR2 YFSETQ. V shed 4 bases, J shed 7 bases, and the junction held 5 bases outside the gene matches. In DNA form, the CDR3 reads TGCGCCAGCAGCATCGACAGGGCAAATGAGCAGTTCTTC. Its protein is CASSIDRANEQFF.

V and J are TRBV2 and TRBJ1-5; 10 nucleotides line up with TRBD1. V lost 4 bases and J lost 0; bases outside the gene matches: 0. CDR3 length: 15 amino acids. Germline V CDR1 and CDR2: SNHLY, FYNNEI. This CDR3 reads CASSGDRGSNQPQHF. The CDR3 nucleotides are TGTGCCAGCAGTGGGGACAGGGGTAGCAATCAGCCCCAGCATTTT.